Listed here are 5 T cell receptor beta chains from one sample, sequenced in a study of OX40 agonist ivuxolimab in advanced cancers. Library generation was performed with the immunoSEQ multiplex PCR assay. TCRdb re-hosts the immuneACCESS table, in-frame sequences only. Its copies lack some clones; in the studies checked, an unresolved V gene accounts for under half of them, and the cause for the rest is not known. The sample table records tens of thousands of clones; around 89% of these occur just once. The ten largest clones take up roughly 6.5% of the sample. Source: CD4+ or CD8+ T cells sorted from blood, taken in a trial of the OX40 agonist ivuxolimab. These receptors all come from an adult with an advanced solid tumor such as melanoma, head and neck, liver or kidney cancer.

The J gene is TRBJ1-2, the V gene TRBV6-5, with 7 positions matching TRBD1. The CDR3 is 13 residues long. From germline, CDR1 is MNHEY and CDR2 SVGAGI. J was trimmed by 2 bases and V by 7 bases; bases with no gene match: 4. The CDR3 here is CASTATGNYGYTF. CDR3 sequence (DNA): TGTGCCAGCACCGCGACAGGGAACTATGGCTACACCTTC.

The chain employs TRBV5-6 and TRBJ1-1, with a tentative D call TRBD1 (5 bases). The germline V gene has CDR1 SGHDT and CDR2 YYEEEE. The ends were cut back, 4 bases at V and 0 bases at J, with 10 bases in the middle. The CDR3 totals 14 residues. The CDR3 coding sequence is TGTGCCAGCAGCATGACAGTGATGAACACTGAAGCTTTCTTT. Translating gives CASSMTVMNTEAFF.

The chain uses TRBV28 and TRBJ2-2; D is uncertain. V was pared by 4 bases and J by 1 base, with 7 bases between. The length of the CDR3 is 14 residues. Germline V gives CDR1 MDHEN, CDR2 SYDVKM. CDR3 in amino acids: CASSSYMNTGELFF. The CDR3 DNA reads as TGTGCCAGCAGTTCCTACATGAACACCGGGGAGCTGTTTTTT.

The chain links TRBV7-9 to TRBJ2-5; D is possibly TRBD2 (5 bases). Trimming removed 3 bases from V and 4 bases from J, with 18 bases in between. CDR3 length equals 16 residues. From germline, CDR1 is SEHNR and CDR2 FQNEAQ (reference sequence). CDR3 loop: CASSFQTYREGETQYF. The CDR3 coding sequence is TGTGCCAGCAGCTTCCAGACCTACCGGGAAGGAGAGACCCAGTACTTC.

This chain joins TRBV15 and TRBJ2-1; 7 nucleotides match TRBD1. CDR1 and CDR2 from the germline V gene are LNHNV and YYDKDF (reference sequence). The CDR3 consists of 15 residues. With V trimmed by 4 bases and J by 1 base, 4 bases remained unmatched. The CDR3 coding sequence is TGTGCCACCAGCATGAACAGGGGATCCTACAATGAGCAGTTCTTC. It codes for CATSMNRGSYNEQFF.